This T cell receptor (beta chain) was obtained from a study of molecular identifiers for immune sequencing clone quantification. Study-wide results and limits: Reportedly, one cell's Jurkat TCR RNA was detected within 1,100,000 naive CD8 cells. Because of identical TCR molecules sharing a barcode, sizes of highly expanded clones could be underestimated. Clones above 20 RNA copies contained over 98% of effector molecules and under 1% of naive molecules.

The germline V gene encodes CDR1 SGHRS and CDR2 YFSETQ. Trimming cost V 4 bases and J 3 bases, with 16 bases left between them. This CDR3 comprises 16 residues. In TCRdb, the PCR reads were re-called with MiXCR into one record per CDR3 protein. The sample includes 88,000 or so distinct CDR3 sequences, 21% of them seen just once. This clonotype was seen repeatedly, ten times or more. Antigen specificity is unknown. This TCR was recovered from a human donor in good health. Some libraries in this study had Jurkat cell RNA spiked in. J is TRBJ2-2 and V is TRBV5-1; weak D call: TRBD2 (5 bases). The sequenced sample was naive CD8+ T cells from blood, with Jurkat cell RNA spiked in. Subset described: FACS-sorted CD8+CD4-CCR7+CD45RA+ naive T cells. The CDR3 DNA is TGCGCCAGCAGCACCCCCGCCACCGGGGACACCGGGGAGCTGTTTTTT. Residues: CASSTPATGDTGELFF.